This is a list of T cell receptor beta chains from one sample in a study of shared T cell receptors in the human thymus. Sequenced by immunoSEQ multiplex PCR; TCRdb stores in-frame clones only, minus some. This table holds hundreds of thousands of clones, about 87% found once. Another study also made use of these data, one on human thymus T cells.

The source material was thymocytes. The receptor source for this set is a boy younger than two with a congenital heart defect. Each CDR3 is given with its conserved first and last residue. The order of the fields is D gene, J gene, clone size, V gene, CDR3 protein, CDR3 DNA. The D gene is left open where the match is weak. A clone size is listed for some rows: how often the clone was seen (once, few, many), or a class if it is expanded.

D: .; J: TRBJ2-7; size: .; V: TRBV28; CDR3: CASSQGEAYEQYF; DNA: TGTGCCAGCAGCCAGGGGGAGGCTTACGAGCAGTACTTC
D: .; J: TRBJ1-2; size: .; V: TRBV28; CDR3: CASSLTVNYGYTF; DNA: TGTGCCAGCAGTTTAACGGTCAACTATGGCTACACCTTC
D: TRBD1; J: TRBJ2-2; size: .; V: TRBV15; CDR3: CATSRGNRGPTGELFF; DNA: TGTGCCACCAGCAGAGGCAACAGGGGGCCAACCGGGGAGCTGTTTTTT
D: .; J: TRBJ2-1; size: .; V: TRBV27; CDR3: CASTPPGGKLGNEQFF; DNA: TGTGCCAGCACCCCACCCGGGGGTAAATTAGGCAATGAGCAGTTCTTC
D: .; J: TRBJ2-2; size: .; V: TRBV29-1; CDR3: CSVESGDPGELFF; DNA: TGCAGCGTTGAATCAGGGGACCCCGGGGAGCTGTTTTTT
D: .; J: TRBJ1-1; size: .; V: TRBV27; CDR3: CASSLDRWGGRAEAFF; DNA: TGTGCCAGCAGTTTAGATCGGTGGGGGGGGAGGGCTGAAGCTTTCTTT
D: .; J: TRBJ1-5; size: .; V: TRBV7-2; CDR3: CASSLEWGRDQPQHF; DNA: TGTGCCAGCAGCTTAGAGTGGGGGCGGGATCAGCCCCAGCATTTT
D: TRBD1; J: TRBJ1-2; size: .; V: TRBV7-8; CDR3: CASSLGQGHNYGYTF; DNA: TGTGCCAGCAGCCTCGGACAGGGACACAACTATGGCTACACCTTC
D: TRBD1; J: TRBJ2-3; size: once; V: TRBV27; CDR3: CASSFGTGSTDTQYF; DNA: TGTGCCAGCAGTTTCGGGACAGGTAGCACAGATACGCAGTATTTT
D: TRBD1; J: TRBJ2-7; size: .; V: TRBV28; CDR3: CASSPRDSGLVPTGEQYF; DNA: TGTGCCAGCAGTCCCCGGGACAGCGGACTTGTCCCTACGGGGGAGCAGTACTTC
D: TRBD1; J: TRBJ1-2; size: .; V: TRBV10-3; CDR3: CAMGQGRGYGYTF; DNA: TGTGCCATGGGACAGGGGAGGGGCTATGGCTACACCTTC
D: .; J: TRBJ1-5; size: .; V: TRBV28; CDR3: CASSGPAYSNQPQHF; DNA: TGTGCCAGCAGTGGTCCAGCGTATAGCAATCAGCCCCAGCATTTT
D: .; J: TRBJ2-7; size: .; V: TRBV10-2; CDR3: CASSEGLGGGPLISPVYEQYF; DNA: TGCGCCAGCAGTGAGGGTTTGGGAGGCGGACCCCTAATATCCCCCGTCTACGAGCAGTACTTC
D: .; J: TRBJ1-2; size: .; V: TRBV29-1; CDR3: CSVDDSHYGYTF; DNA: TGCAGCGTTGACGACAGTCACTATGGCTACACCTTC
D: TRBD2; J: TRBJ2-1; size: .; V: TRBV11-2; CDR3: CASSPWAGATYNEQFF; DNA: TGTGCCAGCAGCCCGTGGGCGGGAGCGACCTACAATGAGCAGTTCTTC
D: TRBD1; J: TRBJ1-5; size: .; V: TRBV27; CDR3: CASRDRVGNQPQHF; DNA: TGTGCCAGCAGGGACAGGGTGGGCAATCAGCCCCAGCATTTT
D: TRBD1; J: TRBJ1-4; size: .; V: TRBV5-1; CDR3: CASSPRRTGSFEKLFF; DNA: TGCGCCAGCAGCCCACGTCGGACAGGGTCTTTCGAAAAACTGTTTTTT
D: TRBD1; J: TRBJ1-5; size: .; V: TRBV27; CDR3: CASSLRRGDQPQHF; DNA: TGTGCCAGCAGTTTGCGCAGGGGGGATCAGCCCCAGCATTTT
D: .; J: TRBJ1-2; size: .; V: TRBV10-3; CDR3: CAIGGRRYGYTF; DNA: TGTGCCATCGGAGGCAGAAGATATGGCTACACCTTC
D: TRBD1; J: TRBJ2-3; size: .; V: TRBV5-7; CDR3: CASSFLPGDRDADTQYF; DNA: TGTGCCAGCAGCTTCCTTCCTGGGGACAGGGATGCAGATACGCAGTATTTT
D: TRBD2; J: TRBJ2-7; size: .; V: TRBV6-6; CDR3: CASMGGGDNEQYF; DNA: TGTGCCAGCATGGGCGGGGGGGACAACGAGCAGTACTTC
D: .; J: TRBJ1-2; size: once; V: TRBV12-5; CDR3: CASGLVLNGTPQF; DNA: TGTGCTAGTGGTTTGGTACTTAATGGGACTCCACAATTC
D: TRBD1; J: TRBJ2-1; size: .; V: TRBV4-3; CDR3: CASSQEPGTAGDEQFF; DNA: TGCGCCAGCAGCCAAGAACCGGGGACAGCTGGGGATGAGCAGTTCTTC
D: .; J: TRBJ1-5; size: .; V: TRBV18; CDR3: CASSPSRVPQPQHF; DNA: TGTGCCAGCTCACCGTCCAGGGTGCCTCAGCCCCAGCATTTT
D: TRBD2; J: TRBJ2-5; size: .; V: TRBV30; CDR3: CAWTREGHWETQYF; DNA: TGTGCCTGGACGCGGGAGGGCCACTGGGAGACCCAGTACTTC
D: .; J: TRBJ2-5; size: .; V: TRBV29-1; CDR3: CSGADYPLETQYF; DNA: TGCAGCGGTGCGGACTATCCGTTGGAGACCCAGTACTTC
D: TRBD2; J: TRBJ2-1; size: .; V: TRBV4-3; CDR3: CASSQTGTSASGFSYNEQFF; DNA: TGCGCCAGCAGCCAAACCGGGACTAGCGCTTCGGGGTTCTCCTACAATGAGCAGTTCTTC
D: TRBD1; J: TRBJ2-3; size: .; V: TRBV13; CDR3: CASRPRDRGWDTQYF; DNA: TGTGCCAGCAGACCACGGGACAGGGGTTGGGATACGCAGTATTTT
D: TRBD1; J: TRBJ2-4; size: .; V: TRBV12-5; CDR3: CASGFRDRERSRAKNIQYF; DNA: TGTGCTAGTGGTTTCCGGGACAGGGAAAGGTCCAGGGCCAAAAACATTCAGTACTTC
D: TRBD1; J: TRBJ2-7; size: .; V: TRBV6-5; CDR3: CASSVLRTGTYEQYF; DNA: TGTGCCAGCAGTGTTCTCCGGACAGGGACCTACGAGCAGTACTTC
D: .; J: TRBJ1-1; size: .; V: TRBV11-2; CDR3: CASSLVWRSGESTEAFF; DNA: TGTGCCAGCAGCTTAGTTTGGCGCTCAGGGGAATCCACTGAAGCTTTCTTT
D: .; J: TRBJ1-2; size: .; V: TRBV30; CDR3: CASVSGKGGDYGYTF; DNA: TGTGCCTCTGTCTCGGGGAAGGGCGGGGACTATGGCTACACCTTC
D: .; J: TRBJ1-2; size: .; V: TRBV5-5; CDR3: CASSRGLDYGYTF; DNA: TGTGCCAGCAGCCGAGGACTCGACTATGGCTACACCTTC
D: .; J: TRBJ1-6; size: .; V: TRBV2; CDR3: CASSYGGRDSPLHF; DNA: TGTGCCAGCAGTTACGGGGGTAGGGATTCACCCCTCCACTTT
D: .; J: TRBJ2-1; size: .; V: TRBV14; CDR3: CASSPPDERASSYNEQFF; DNA: TGTGCCAGCAGCCCCCCCGATGAGCGGGCGAGCTCCTACAATGAGCAGTTCTTC
D: TRBD2; J: TRBJ2-7; size: .; V: TRBV5-1; CDR3: CASSGEGRLADSYEQYF; DNA: TGCGCCAGCAGCGGGGAGGGGAGGCTAGCAGACTCCTACGAGCAGTACTTC